This T cell receptor beta chain was sequenced in a study of blood T cell repertoires in COVID-19. About the research overall: Spain, Italy and the United States supplied samples that represented acute and convalescent COVID-19.

This CDR3 region has 10 residues. The germline V gene encodes CDR1 SGDLS and CDR2 YYNGEE. The ends were cut back, 7 bases at V and 3 bases at J, with 5 bases in the middle. Repertoires were generated with immunoSEQ multiplex PCR, while TCRdb's copy carries only in-frame clones and drops some. This sample has roughly 430,000 clones, with around nine tenths found just once. Contact with a PCR-confirmed or clinician-diagnosed COVID-19 case occurred within 2 weeks of entry. This TCR came from a young woman who had been exposed to COVID-19. The chain carries TRBV9 and TRBJ2-7; D is ambiguous. What was sequenced was PBMCs or T cells enriched from blood (not recorded which). The CDR3: CASPLYEQYF. The DNA of the CDR3 is TGTGCCAGCCCCCTCTACGAGCAGTACTTC.